This TCR beta chain is drawn from a study of beta chain features in type 1 diabetes. Broader study findings: When VDJ junctions were examined, type 1 diabetes patients showed fewer insertions and more deletions. Among patients with Type 1 diabetes, TCRB CDR3s were moderately but significantly shorter in every one of the four CD4+ subsets.

The entirety of the isolated RNA underwent reverse transcription, so expressed TCRB transcripts were sequenced. Profiled with immunoSEQ multiplex PCR; TCRdb holds only in-frame clones, not every one. The sample gives 280,000 or so clones, over 12% of which show up once; 0.015% to 0.017% is in the top ten. CD4+ naive, central memory, regulatory and stem cell-like memory cells were sorted via CD45RO/CCR7/CD25/CD127/CD95/CD27. The CDR3 region is 11 residues in length, termini included. A few counts support this clone. What it binds is unknown. The conserved closing phenylalanine or tryptophan is absent in this CDR3, likely reflecting a read error. It is unclear where the CDR3 begins or ends on the DNA, so no DNA is shown, and the CDR3 is as TCRdb lists it.

This sequence originates from a man younger than 35 with type 1 diabetes. Sequencing was performed on naive CD4+ T cells from blood. The V and J genes are TRBV12-2 and TRBJ2-3; TRBD1 reflects the table's D call only, with no check against the DNA. TRBV12-2 is a pseudogene locus. Here the CDR3 reads CASRLEAGGRG.